The 20 T cell receptor beta chains listed next were all sequenced from one sample in a study of shared clonotypes between healthy human individuals. Naivety among CD8 cells was defined by CD45RO negativity and positive CCR7 selection, thereby excluding terminally differentiated effector memory CD45RA+ cells. Profiling relied on immunoSEQ multiplex PCR, and the TCRdb table lists in-frame clones only, not all of them. Of about 2 million clones detected, about 95% appear once; the ten largest clones hold more than 0.95%. The sequenced material came from naive CD8+ T cells sorted from blood. The source is a man aged 18 to 30 in good health.

The chain has TRBV30 and TRBJ2-1; D remains ambiguous. Per the germline V gene, CDR1 is GTSNPN and CDR2 is SVGIG (reference sequence). The CDR3 has 12 amino acids. Trimming took 3 bases from V and 6 from J, leaving 9 bases between them. The CDR3 loop reads CAWSRGSNEQFF. In DNA form, the CDR3 reads TGTGCCTGGAGCCGTGGATCCAATGAGCAGTTCTTC.

The chain has TRBV7-2 and TRBJ1-2; 10 bases match TRBD1. Per the germline V gene, CDR1 is SGHTA and CDR2 is FQGNSA. V dropped 3 bases and J dropped 4; count of bases not matched to a gene: 8. This CDR3 is 16 amino acids long. CDR3 in amino acids: CASSFSRTGGTYGYTF. The CDR3 DNA reads as TGTGCCAGCAGCTTTTCTCGGACAGGGGGGACCTATGGCTACACCTTC.

The rearrangement links TRBV30 to TRBJ1-4; no clear D. The CDR3 length is 12 residues. The V gene's germline CDR1 is GTSNPN and CDR2 SVGIG (reference sequence). Trimming took 4 bases from V and 5 from J, leaving 8 bases between them. The CDR3 region is CAWTTVNEKLFF. In DNA, the CDR3 is TGTGCCTGGACTACAGTGAATGAAAAACTGTTTTTT.

V is TRBV30 and J is TRBJ2-1; 9 nucleotides align to TRBD2. CDR3 length: 17 amino acids. V shed 0 bases and J 5 bases; nucleotides not matched to a gene: 11. CDR1 and CDR2 from the germline V gene are GTSNPN and SVGIG (reference sequence). CDR3: CAWSVWGTASGNNEQFF. The CDR3 coding sequence is TGTGCCTGGAGTGTATGGGGGACAGCTAGCGGGAACAATGAGCAGTTCTTC.

The rearrangement links TRBV2 to TRBJ2-5; 10 nucleotides agree with TRBD2. This CDR3 comprises 15 residues. J was trimmed by 1 base and V by 2 bases; bases with no gene match: 1. Per the germline V gene, CDR1 is SNHLY and CDR2 is FYNNEI. CDR3 residues: CASSERTSGQETQYF. CDR3 bases: TGTGCCAGCAGTGAAAGGACTAGCGGCCAAGAGACCCAGTACTTC.

This clone was seen once. The chain joins TRBV12-5 to TRBJ2-1, with a weak D call TRBD2 (6 bases). The CDR3 loop spans 15 amino acids. Trimming cost V 2 bases and J 8 bases, with 16 bases left between them. Germline V gene sequence: CDR1 LGHNT, CDR2 FRNRAP. CDR3 sequence reads: CASGLPPRDLDEQFF. CDR3 DNA: TGTGCTAGTGGTTTGCCACCTCGGGACTTGGATGAGCAGTTCTTC.

Note on this clone: Other nucleotide sequences from this sample produce the same CDR3. The V gene is TRBV4-1, the J gene TRBJ1-2; D is ambiguous. Germline V lookup: CDR1 MGHRA, CDR2 YSYEKL. Trimming left V 0 bases short and J 3 bases short, with 8 bases between. The CDR3 is 14 residues long. The CDR3 DNA follows: TGCGCCAGCAGCCAAGATCGGGGTGACTATGGCTACACCTTC. Protein product: CASSQDRGDYGYTF.

Comments on this clone: Additional DNA sequences in this sample encode the identical CDR3. V and J are TRBV9 and TRBJ2-5, with 8 positions matching TRBD2. The CDR3 has 14 residues. Germline loops: CDR1 SGDLS, CDR2 YYNGEE. J was trimmed by 3 bases and V by 2 bases; bases with no gene match: 3. The CDR3 loop is CASSVSGGKETQYF. For the CDR3, the DNA is TGTGCCAGCAGCGTCTCGGGGGGGAAAGAGACCCAGTACTTC.

The rearrangement joins TRBV4-1 to TRBJ2-3, with a tentative D call TRBD1 (5 bases). CDR1 is MGHRA, CDR2 YSYEKL, per germline. The ends were cut back, 8 bases at V and 4 bases at J, with 13 bases in the middle. This CDR3 has 13 residues. In DNA form, the CDR3 reads TGCGCCAGCGCAGGGATAGGTGCAGATACGCAGTATTTT. This sequence encodes CASAGIGADTQYF.

This CDR3 reads CASSLGVRGSQETQYF. The DNA of the CDR3 is TGTGCCAGCAGCTTAGGTGTCAGGGGATCGCAAGAGACCCAGTACTTC. The chain combines TRBV7-2 with TRBJ2-5; D is possibly TRBD1 (6 bases). This CDR3 has 16 amino acids. The germline gives CDR1 SGHTA, CDR2 FQGNSA. Trimming took off 1 base at V and 2 bases at J, with 14 bases between the two ends.

The chain employs TRBV27 and TRBJ2-7, with 9 bases fitting TRBD2. The CDR3 totals 16 residues. Trimming at V came to 0 bases and at J to 5 bases, leaving 8 bases not matched to a gene. The germline gives CDR1 MNHEY, CDR2 SMNVEV (reference sequence). The CDR3 coding sequence is TGTGCCAGCAGTTTATCGATGTTGGTAGCGGGGGACGAGCAGTACTTC. The encoded protein is CASSLSMLVAGDEQYF.

CDR3 sequence: CASSQGREGAPEQYF. The CDR3 DNA reads TGCGCCAGCAGCCAAGGGCGTGAGGGGGCGCCCGAGCAGTACTTC. The rearrangement uses TRBV4-3 and TRBJ2-7; TRBD1 agrees at 7 bases. V dropped 1 base and J dropped 6; count of bases not matched to a gene: 9. From germline, CDR1 is LGHNA and CDR2 YSLEER. CDR3 length equals 15 residues.

With regard to this clone: Distinct nucleotide sequences in the sample also encode this CDR3. The chain combines TRBV7-9 with TRBJ2-2, with 7 bases fitting TRBD1. Losses at the gene ends were 1 base for V and 7 bases for J; bases not matched to a gene: 3. The CDR3 totals 14 residues. Germline CDR1 and CDR2: SEHNR and FQNEAQ (reference sequence). The CDR3 DNA is TGTGCCAGCAGCTTAGGACAGGGAGACGGGGAGCTGTTTTTT. Encoded protein: CASSLGQGDGELFF.

V gene TRBV13 combines with J gene TRBJ2-7, with D possibly matching TRBD1 (6 bases). V shed 5 bases and J shed 3 bases, with 17 bases lying between them. The CDR3 has 15 residues. Germline lookup yields CDR1 PRHDT and CDR2 FYEKMQ (reference sequence). CDR3 DNA: TGTGCCAGCAGCCGCACTGGGACACCGAGCTACGAGCAGTACTTC. Its translation is CASSRTGTPSYEQYF. Filled out from reference TRBV13 and TRBJ2-7, the complete variable domain reads AAGVIQSPRHLIKEKRETATLKCYPIPRHDTVYWYQQGPGQDPQFLISFYEKMQSDKGSIPDRFSAQQFSDYHSELNMSSLELGDSALYFCASSRTGTPSYEQYFGPGTRLTVT.

Comments on this clone: In the same sample, other DNA sequences code for this CDR3. The V and J genes are TRBV4-1 and TRBJ2-5; D is perhaps TRBD2 (6 bases). The germline V gene has CDR1 MGHRA and CDR2 YSYEKL. Trimming took off 2 bases at V and 4 bases at J, with 8 bases between the two ends. This CDR3 has 13 amino acids. This CDR3 is CASSQWGGETQYF. In nucleotides, the CDR3 is TGCGCCAGCAGCCAATGGGGAGGAGAGACCCAGTACTTC.

The J gene is TRBJ1-5, the V gene TRBV5-6; D is unresolved. V was shortened by 2 bases and J by 0 bases, with 6 bases between the two germline ends. This CDR3 contains 14 residues. Germline lookup yields CDR1 SGHDT and CDR2 YYEEEE. CDR3 amino acids: CASSFEGSNQPQHF. DNA of the CDR3: TGTGCCAGCAGCTTCGAGGGTAGCAATCAGCCCCAGCATTTT.

The J gene is TRBJ2-3, the V gene TRBV10-3, with 11 bases identical to TRBD1. Per germline, CDR1 ENHRY and CDR2 SYGVKD. The CDR3 covers 16 residues. Trimming cost V 2 bases and J 4 bases; bases outside gene matches: 5. The CDR3 here is CAISELGTGGADTQYF. CDR3 nucleotides: TGTGCCATCAGTGAGCTGGGGACAGGGGGGGCAGATACGCAGTATTTT.

The chain joins TRBV21-1 to TRBJ2-2; TRBD2 was called by the table and not checked on the DNA. TRBV21-1 is a pseudogene locus. This CDR3 region has 22 residues. Here the CDR3 reads CASSKGGGLGASGRSDTGELFF. The CDR3 bases are TGTGCCAGCAGCAAAGGAGGCGGGTTAGGGGCTAGCGGGAGGTCGGACACCGGGGAGCTGTTTTTT.

The V and J genes are TRBV4-3 and TRBJ2-7, with 7 bases that match TRBD1. Germline CDR1 reads LGHNA; CDR2 reads YSLEER. J lost 2 bases, V lost 0 bases, and 4 bases had no gene match. CDR3 length: 15 residues. CDR3 bases: TGCGCCAGCAGCCAAGAAAAGGGGGCAACCTACGAGCAGTACTTC. This encodes CASSQEKGATYEQYF.

The chain links TRBV10-2 to TRBJ2-7, with 14 bases matching TRBD2. The V segment lost 8 bases and the J segment 2 bases; nucleotides outside the gene matches: 8. Germline V gene data show CDR1 as WSHSY and CDR2 as SAAADI. This CDR3 has 16 amino acids. The CDR3 DNA sequence: TGCGCCAGCGGGGGGACTAGCGGGAGCCTGGCCTACGAGCAGTACTTC. Translating it yields CASGGTSGSLAYEQYF.